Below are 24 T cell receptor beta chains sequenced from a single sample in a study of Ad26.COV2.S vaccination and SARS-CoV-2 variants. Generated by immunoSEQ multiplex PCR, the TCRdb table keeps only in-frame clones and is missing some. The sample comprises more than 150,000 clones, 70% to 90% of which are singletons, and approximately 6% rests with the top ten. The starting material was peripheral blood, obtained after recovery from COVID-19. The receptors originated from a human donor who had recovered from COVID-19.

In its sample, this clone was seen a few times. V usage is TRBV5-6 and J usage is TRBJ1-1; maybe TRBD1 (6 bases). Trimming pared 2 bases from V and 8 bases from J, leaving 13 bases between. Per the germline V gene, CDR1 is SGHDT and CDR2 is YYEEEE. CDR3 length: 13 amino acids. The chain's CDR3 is CASSFKGGFEAFF. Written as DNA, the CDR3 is TGTGCCAGCAGCTTTAAGGGGGGATTCGAAGCTTTCTTT.

As DNA, the CDR3 is TGTGCCAGCAGCTTTACTGGTGGCAGGACCGCTAACTATGGCTACACCTTC. Its protein product is CASSFTGGRTANYGYTF. The chain recombines TRBV5-6 with TRBJ1-2, with no clear D. The CDR3 extends over 17 amino acids. From germline, CDR1 is SGHDT and CDR2 YYEEEE. V was pared by 2 bases and J by 0 bases, with 17 bases between.

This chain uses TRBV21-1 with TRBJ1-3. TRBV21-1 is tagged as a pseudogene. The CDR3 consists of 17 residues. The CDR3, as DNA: TGTGCCAGCAGCTCACGAGGAGGCCGCGGACCCGGAAACACCATATATTTT. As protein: CASSSRGGRGPGNTIYF.

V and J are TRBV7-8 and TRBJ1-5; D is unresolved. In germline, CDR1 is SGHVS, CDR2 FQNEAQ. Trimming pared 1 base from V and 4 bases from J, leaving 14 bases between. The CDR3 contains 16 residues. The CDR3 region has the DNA TGTGCCAGCAGCTTAGAAAGGGTTTCCTTAAATCAGCCCCAGCATTTT. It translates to CASSLERVSLNQPQHF.

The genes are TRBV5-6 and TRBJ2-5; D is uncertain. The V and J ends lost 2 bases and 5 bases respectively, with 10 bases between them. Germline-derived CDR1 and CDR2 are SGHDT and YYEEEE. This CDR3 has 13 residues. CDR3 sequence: CASSLGDLETQYF. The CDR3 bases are TGTGCCAGCAGCTTAGGCGACCTTGAGACCCAGTACTTC.

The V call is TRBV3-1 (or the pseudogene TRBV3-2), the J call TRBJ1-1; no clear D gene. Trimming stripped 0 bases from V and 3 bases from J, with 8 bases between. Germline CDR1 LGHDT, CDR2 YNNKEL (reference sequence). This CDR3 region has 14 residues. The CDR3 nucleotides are TGTGCCAGCAGCCAAGAGGGGAAGTACACTGAAGCTTTCTTT. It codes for CASSQEGKYTEAFF.

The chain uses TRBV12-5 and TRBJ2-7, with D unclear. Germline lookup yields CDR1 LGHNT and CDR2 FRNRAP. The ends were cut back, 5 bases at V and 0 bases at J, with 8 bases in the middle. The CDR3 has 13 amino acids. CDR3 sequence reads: CASGSQNSYEQYF. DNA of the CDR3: TGTGCTAGTGGTAGCCAAAACTCCTACGAGCAGTACTTC.

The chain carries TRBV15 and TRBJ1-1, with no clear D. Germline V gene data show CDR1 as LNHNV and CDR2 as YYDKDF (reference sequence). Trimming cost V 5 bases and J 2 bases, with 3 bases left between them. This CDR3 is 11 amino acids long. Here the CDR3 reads CATSGNTEAFF. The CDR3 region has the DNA TGTGCCACCAGCGGAAACACTGAAGCTTTCTTT.

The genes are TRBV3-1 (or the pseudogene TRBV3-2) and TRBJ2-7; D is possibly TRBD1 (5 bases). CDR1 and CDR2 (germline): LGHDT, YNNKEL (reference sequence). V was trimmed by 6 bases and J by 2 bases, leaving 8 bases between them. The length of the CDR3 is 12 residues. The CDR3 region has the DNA TGTGCCAGCAGGGACACGACCTACGAGCAGTACTTC. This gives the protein CASRDTTYEQYF.

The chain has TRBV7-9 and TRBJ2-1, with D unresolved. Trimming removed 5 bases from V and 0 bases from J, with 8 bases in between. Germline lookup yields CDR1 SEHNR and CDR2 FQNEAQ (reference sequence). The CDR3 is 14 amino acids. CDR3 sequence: CASSAKGSYNEQFF. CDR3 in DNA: TGTGCCAGCAGCGCTAAGGGCTCCTACAATGAGCAGTTCTTC.

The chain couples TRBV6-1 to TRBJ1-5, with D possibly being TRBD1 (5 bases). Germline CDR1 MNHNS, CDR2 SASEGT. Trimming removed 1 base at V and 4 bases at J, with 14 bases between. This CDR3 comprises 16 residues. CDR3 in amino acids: CASSEGGGIRNQPQHF. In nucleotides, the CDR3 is TGTGCCAGCAGTGAAGGCGGGGGAATCAGAAATCAGCCCCAGCATTTT.

This CDR3 is CASSQVGAGGPIGELFF. In DNA, the CDR3 is TGCGCCAGCAGCCAAGTGGGGGCGGGAGGGCCAATCGGGGAGCTGTTTTTT. The chain links TRBV4-1 to TRBJ2-2, with 9 bases matching TRBD2. The CDR3 is 17 amino acids. Looked up from germline, CDR1 is MGHRA and CDR2 is YSYEKL. The V and J ends lost 1 base and 7 bases, in that order; junction bases with no gene match: 10.

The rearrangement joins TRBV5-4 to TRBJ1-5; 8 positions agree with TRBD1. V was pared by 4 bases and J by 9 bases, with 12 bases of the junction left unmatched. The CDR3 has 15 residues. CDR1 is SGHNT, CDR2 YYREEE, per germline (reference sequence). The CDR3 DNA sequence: TGTGCCAGCAGCCACGACAGGGGCCGATTGGGGCCCCAGCATTTT. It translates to CASSHDRGRLGPQHF.

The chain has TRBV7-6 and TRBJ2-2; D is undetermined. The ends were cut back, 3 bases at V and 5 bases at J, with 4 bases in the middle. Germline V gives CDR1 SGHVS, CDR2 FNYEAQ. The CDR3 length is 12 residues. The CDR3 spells CASSLGTGELFF. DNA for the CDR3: TGTGCCAGCAGCTTGGGAACCGGGGAGCTGTTTTTT.

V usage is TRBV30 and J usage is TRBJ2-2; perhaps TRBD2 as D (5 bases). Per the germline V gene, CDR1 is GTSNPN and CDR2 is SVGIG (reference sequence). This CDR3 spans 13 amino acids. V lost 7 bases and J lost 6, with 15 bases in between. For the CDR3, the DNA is TGTGCCTCCGCCTTTACTAGTCCCGGGGAGCTGTTTTTT. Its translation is CASAFTSPGELFF.

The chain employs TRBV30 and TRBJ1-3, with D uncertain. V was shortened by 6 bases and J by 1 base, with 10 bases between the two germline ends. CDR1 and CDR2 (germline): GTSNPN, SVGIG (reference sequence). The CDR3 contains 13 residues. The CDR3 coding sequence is TGTGCCTGCGCCACAGTATCTGGAAACACCATATATTTT. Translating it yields CACATVSGNTIYF.

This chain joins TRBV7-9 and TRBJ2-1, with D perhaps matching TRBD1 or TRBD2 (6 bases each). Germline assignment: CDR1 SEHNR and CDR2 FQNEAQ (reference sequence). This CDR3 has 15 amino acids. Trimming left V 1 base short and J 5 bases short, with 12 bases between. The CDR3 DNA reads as TGTGCCAGCAGCTTAGAGGGGGGACTCCACAATGAGCAGTTCTTC. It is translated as CASSLEGGLHNEQFF.

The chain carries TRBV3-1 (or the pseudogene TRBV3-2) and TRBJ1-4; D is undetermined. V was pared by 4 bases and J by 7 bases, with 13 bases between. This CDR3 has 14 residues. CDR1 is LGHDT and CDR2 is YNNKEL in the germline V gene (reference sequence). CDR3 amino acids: CASSRRVGGEKLFF. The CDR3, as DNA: TGTGCCAGCAGCCGGAGGGTGGGAGGTGAAAAACTGTTTTTT.

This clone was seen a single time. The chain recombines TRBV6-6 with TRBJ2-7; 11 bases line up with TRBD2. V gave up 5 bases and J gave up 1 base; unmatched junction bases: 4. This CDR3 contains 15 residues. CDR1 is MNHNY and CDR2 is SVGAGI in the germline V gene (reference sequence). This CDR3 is CASSPRLAGSYEQYF. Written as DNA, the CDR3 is TGTGCCAGCAGTCCCAGACTAGCGGGGTCCTACGAGCAGTACTTC.

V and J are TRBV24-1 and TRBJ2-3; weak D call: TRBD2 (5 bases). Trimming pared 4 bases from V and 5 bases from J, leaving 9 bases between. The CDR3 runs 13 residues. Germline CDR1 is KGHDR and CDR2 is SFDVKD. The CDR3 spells CATSDPGLDTQYF. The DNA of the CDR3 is TGTGCCACCAGTGACCCTGGACTAGATACGCAGTATTTT.

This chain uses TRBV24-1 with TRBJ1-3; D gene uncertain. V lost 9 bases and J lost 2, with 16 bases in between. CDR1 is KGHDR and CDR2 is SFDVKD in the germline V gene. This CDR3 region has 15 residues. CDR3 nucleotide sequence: TGTGCCACCGGTAAGGTTGGGGTTCCTGGAAACACCATATATTTT. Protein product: CATGKVGVPGNTIYF.

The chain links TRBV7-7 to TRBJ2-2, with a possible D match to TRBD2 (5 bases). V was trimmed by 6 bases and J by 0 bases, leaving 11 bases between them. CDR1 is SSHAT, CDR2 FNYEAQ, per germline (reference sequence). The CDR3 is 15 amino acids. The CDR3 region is CASSPRRANTGELFF. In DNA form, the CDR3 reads TGTGCCAGCAGTCCAAGGCGGGCGAACACCGGGGAGCTGTTTTTT.

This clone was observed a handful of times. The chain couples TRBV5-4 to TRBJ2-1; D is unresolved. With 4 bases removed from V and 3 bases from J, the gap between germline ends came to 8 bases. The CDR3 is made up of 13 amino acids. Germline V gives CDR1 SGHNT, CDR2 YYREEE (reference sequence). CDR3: CASSPTDYNEQFF. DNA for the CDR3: TGTGCCAGCAGCCCCACGGACTACAATGAGCAGTTCTTC.

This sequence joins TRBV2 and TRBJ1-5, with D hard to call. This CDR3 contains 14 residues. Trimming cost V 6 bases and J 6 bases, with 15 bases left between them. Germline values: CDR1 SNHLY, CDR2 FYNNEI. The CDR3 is CASRRPMSSQPQHF. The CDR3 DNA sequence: TGTGCCAGCAGGAGACCGATGTCTAGTCAGCCCCAGCATTTT.